This TCR beta chain was retrieved from a study of cytomegalovirus exposure and HLA in healthy donors. Study-level information: It was reported in a later analysis that the same platform had been used for the 110 or so validation repertoires as for the approximately 700 first-cohort repertoires.

Separate from the roughly 610-subject first cohort, the 120-subject validation cohort was the one that the donors belonged to. Germline values: CDR1 SGDLS, CDR2 YYNGEE. V lost 3 bases to trimming and J lost 6 bases, with 6 bases between them. This CDR3 has 11 residues. This clone was seen only once. Measured with immunoSEQ multiplex PCR; TCRdb has only the in-frame clones, and not every one. The sample consists of 150,000 to 200,000 clones, roughly 84% of them appearing once. Sequenced sample: PBMCs. The TCR comes from a man in his late teens or twenties in good health and CMV-seropositive. The chain is built from TRBV9 and TRBJ1-2; D call uncertain. DNA for the CDR3: TGTGCCAGCAGCGCTCGGGATGGCTACACCTTC. Protein sequence: CASSARDGYTF.